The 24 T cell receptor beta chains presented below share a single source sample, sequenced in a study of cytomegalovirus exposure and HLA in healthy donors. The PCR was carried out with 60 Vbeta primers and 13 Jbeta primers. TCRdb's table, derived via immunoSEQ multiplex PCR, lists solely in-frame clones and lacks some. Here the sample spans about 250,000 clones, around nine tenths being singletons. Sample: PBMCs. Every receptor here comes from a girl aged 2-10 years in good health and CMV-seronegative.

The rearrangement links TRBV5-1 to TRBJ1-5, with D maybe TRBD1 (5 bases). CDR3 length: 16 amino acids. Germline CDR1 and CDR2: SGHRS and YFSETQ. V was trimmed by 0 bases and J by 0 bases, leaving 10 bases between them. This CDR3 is CASSLGQTNSNQPQHF. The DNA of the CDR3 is TGCGCCAGCAGCTTGGGACAGACAAATAGCAATCAGCCCCAGCATTTT.

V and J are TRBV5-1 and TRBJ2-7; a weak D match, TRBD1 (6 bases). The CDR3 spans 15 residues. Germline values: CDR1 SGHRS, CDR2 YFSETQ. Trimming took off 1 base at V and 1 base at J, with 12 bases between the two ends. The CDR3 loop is CASSLNPQGSYEQYF. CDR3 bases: TGCGCCAGCAGCTTGAACCCCCAGGGGTCCTACGAGCAGTACTTC.

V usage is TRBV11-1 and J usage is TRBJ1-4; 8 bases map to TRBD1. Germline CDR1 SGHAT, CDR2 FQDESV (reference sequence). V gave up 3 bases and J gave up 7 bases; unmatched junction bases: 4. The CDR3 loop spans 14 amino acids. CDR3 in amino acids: CASSFDRGSEKLFF. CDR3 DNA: TGTGCCAGCAGCTTCGACAGGGGCAGTGAAAAACTGTTTTTT.

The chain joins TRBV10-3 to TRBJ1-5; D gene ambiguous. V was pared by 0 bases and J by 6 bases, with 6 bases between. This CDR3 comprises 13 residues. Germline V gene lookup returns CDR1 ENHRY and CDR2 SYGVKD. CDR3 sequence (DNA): TGTGCCATCAGTGAGTCGGTGAGTCAGCCCCAGCATTTT. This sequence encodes CAISESVSQPQHF.

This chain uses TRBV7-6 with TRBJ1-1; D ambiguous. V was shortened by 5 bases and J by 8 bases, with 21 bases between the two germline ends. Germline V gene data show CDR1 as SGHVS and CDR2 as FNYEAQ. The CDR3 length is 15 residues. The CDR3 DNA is TGTGCCAGCAGCGTAGACATTTACACTCCGGGGGAAGCTTTCTTT. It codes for CASSVDIYTPGEAFF.

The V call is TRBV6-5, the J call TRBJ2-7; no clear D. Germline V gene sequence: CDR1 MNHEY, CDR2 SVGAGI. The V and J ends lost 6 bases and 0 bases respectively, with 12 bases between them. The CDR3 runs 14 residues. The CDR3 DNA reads TGTGCCAGCAGCTCGACAAGAAACTCCTACGAGCAGTACTTC. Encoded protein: CASSSTRNSYEQYF.

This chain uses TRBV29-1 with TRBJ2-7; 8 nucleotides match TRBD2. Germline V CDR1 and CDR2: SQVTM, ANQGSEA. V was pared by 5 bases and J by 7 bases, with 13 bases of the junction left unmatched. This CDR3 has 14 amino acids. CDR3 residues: CSVYPGLGSLEQYF. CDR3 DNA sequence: TGCAGCGTTTATCCGGGACTAGGGTCCCTAGAGCAGTACTTC.

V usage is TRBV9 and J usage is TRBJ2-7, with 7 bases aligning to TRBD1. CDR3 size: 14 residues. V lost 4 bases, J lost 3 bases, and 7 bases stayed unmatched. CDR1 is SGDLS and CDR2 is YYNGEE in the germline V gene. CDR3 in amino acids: CASSPPGTVYEQYF. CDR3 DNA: TGTGCCAGCAGCCCCCCCGGGACAGTCTACGAGCAGTACTTC.

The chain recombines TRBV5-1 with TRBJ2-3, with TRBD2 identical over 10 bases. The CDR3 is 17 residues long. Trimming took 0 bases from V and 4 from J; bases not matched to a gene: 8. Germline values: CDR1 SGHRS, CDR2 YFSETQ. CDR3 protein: CASSLAGSGGVADTQYF. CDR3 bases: TGCGCCAGCAGCTTGGCTGGGAGCGGGGGGGTTGCAGATACGCAGTATTTT.

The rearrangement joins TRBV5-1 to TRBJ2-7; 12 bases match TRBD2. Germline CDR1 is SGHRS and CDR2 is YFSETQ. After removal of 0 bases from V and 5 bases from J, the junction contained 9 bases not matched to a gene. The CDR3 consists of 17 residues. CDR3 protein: CASSLALAGGPWDEQYF. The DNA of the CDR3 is TGCGCCAGCAGCTTGGCTCTAGCGGGGGGGCCGTGGGACGAGCAGTACTTC.

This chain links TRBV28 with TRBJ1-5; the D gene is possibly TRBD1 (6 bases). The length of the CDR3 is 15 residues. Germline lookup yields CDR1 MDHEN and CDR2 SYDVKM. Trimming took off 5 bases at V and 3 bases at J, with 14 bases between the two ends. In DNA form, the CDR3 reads TGTGCCAGCAGTGGCAGCCGGGACATCAATCAGCCCCAGCATTTT. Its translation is CASSGSRDINQPQHF.

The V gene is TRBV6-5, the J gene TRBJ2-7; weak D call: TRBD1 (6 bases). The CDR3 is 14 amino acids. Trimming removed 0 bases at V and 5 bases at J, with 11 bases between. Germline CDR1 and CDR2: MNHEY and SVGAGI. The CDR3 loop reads CASSYSKGVDEQYF. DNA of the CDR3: TGTGCCAGCAGTTACTCGAAGGGGGTGGACGAGCAGTACTTC.

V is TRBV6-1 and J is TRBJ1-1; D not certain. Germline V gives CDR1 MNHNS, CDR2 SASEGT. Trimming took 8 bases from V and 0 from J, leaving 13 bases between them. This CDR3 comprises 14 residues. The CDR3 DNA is TGTGCCAGCCAAGAGCGGGCGATGAACACTGAAGCTTTCTTT. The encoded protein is CASQERAMNTEAFF.

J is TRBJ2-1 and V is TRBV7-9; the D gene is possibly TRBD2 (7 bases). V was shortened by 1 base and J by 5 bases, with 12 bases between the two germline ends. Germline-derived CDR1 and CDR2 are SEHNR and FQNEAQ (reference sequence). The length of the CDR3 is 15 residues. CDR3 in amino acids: CASSLVGGRNNEQFF. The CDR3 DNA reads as TGTGCCAGCAGCTTAGTGGGGGGGCGGAACAATGAGCAGTTCTTC.

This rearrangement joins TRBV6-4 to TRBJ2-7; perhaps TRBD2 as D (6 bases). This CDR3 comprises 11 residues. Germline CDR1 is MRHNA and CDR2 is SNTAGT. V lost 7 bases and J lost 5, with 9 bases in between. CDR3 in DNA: TGTGCCAGCACCTCGGGAGACGAGCAGTACTTC. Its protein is CASTSGDEQYF.

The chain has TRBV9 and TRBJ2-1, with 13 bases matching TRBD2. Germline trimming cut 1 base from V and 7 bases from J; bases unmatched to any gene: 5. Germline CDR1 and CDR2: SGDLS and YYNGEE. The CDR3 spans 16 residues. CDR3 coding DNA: TGTGCCAGCAGCGTATCGGGACTAGCGGGAATAAATGAGCAGTTCTTC. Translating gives CASSVSGLAGINEQFF.

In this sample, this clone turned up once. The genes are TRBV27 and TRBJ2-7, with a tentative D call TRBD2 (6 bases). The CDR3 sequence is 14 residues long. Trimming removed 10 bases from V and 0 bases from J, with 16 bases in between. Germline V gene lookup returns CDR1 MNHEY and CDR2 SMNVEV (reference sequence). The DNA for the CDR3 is TGTGCCACTAGGAGGGTTGTGTTCTCCTACGAGCAGTACTTC. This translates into CATRRVVFSYEQYF.

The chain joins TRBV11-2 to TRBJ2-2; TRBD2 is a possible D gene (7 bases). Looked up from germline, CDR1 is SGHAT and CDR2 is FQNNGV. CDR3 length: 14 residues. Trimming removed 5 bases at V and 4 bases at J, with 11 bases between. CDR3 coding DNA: TGTGCCAGCAGCGGGGGGGCGGGCACCGGGGAGCTGTTTTTT. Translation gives CASSGGAGTGELFF.

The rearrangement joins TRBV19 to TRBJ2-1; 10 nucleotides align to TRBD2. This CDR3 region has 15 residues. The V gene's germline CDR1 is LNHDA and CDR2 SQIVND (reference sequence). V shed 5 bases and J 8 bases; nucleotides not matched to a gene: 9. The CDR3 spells CASSFTAGTSDEQFF. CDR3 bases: TGTGCCAGTAGTTTCACAGCCGGGACTAGCGATGAGCAGTTCTTC.

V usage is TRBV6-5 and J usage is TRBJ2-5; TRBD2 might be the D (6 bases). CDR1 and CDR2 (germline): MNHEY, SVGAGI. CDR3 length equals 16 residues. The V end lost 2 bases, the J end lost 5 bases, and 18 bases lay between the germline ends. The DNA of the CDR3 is TGTGCCAGCAGTTACCTCCTCGGGGGACCCCACGAGACCCAGTACTTC. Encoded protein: CASSYLLGGPHETQYF.

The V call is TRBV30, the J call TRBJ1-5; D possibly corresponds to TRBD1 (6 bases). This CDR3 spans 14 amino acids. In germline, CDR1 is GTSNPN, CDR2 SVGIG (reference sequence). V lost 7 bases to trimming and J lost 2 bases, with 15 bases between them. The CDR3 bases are TGTGCCTCAGCTACAGGGTACCGCAATCAGCCCCAGCATTTT. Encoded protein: CASATGYRNQPQHF.

The CDR3 DNA sequence: TGTGCCTGGAGTGGGGACAATGGTAACACCATATATTTT. This translates into CAWSGDNGNTIYF. The rearrangement links TRBV30 to TRBJ1-3; the D gene is possibly TRBD1 (6 bases). The CDR3 is 13 amino acids. Germline loops: CDR1 GTSNPN, CDR2 SVGIG (reference sequence). The V and J ends lost 1 base and 7 bases respectively, with 11 bases between them.

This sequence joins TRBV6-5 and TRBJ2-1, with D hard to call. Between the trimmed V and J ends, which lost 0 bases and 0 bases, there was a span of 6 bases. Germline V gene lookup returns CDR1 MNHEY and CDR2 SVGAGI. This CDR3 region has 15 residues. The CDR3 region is CASSYSISSYNEQFF. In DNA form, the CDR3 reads TGTGCCAGCAGTTACTCGATTAGCTCCTACAATGAGCAGTTCTTC.

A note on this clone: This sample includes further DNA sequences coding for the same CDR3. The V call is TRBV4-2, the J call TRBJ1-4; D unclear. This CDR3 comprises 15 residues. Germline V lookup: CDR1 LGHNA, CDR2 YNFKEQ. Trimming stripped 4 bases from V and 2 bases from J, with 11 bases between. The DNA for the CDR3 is TGTGCCAGCAGCCCAGACTTATCGACTAATGAAAAACTGTTTTTT. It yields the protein CASSPDLSTNEKLFF.